Below are 31 T cell receptor beta chains sequenced from a single sample in a study of blood T cell repertoires in COVID-19. Measured with immunoSEQ multiplex PCR; TCRdb has only the in-frame clones, and not every one. This sample yields roughly 200,000 clones, of which around 85% are seen a single time; roughly 13% belongs to the top ten. Sequencing used peripheral blood. These receptors all come from a man in his forties or fifties who had recovered from COVID-19.

This chain links TRBV7-3 with TRBJ2-7, with 11 bases matching TRBD2. CDR1 and CDR2 from the germline V gene are SGHTA and FQGTGA. The CDR3 consists of 15 residues. The V gene end was trimmed by 5 bases and the J gene end by 7 bases; junction bases not matched to a gene: 10. This CDR3 reads CASSLTSGKEFEQYF. CDR3 coding DNA: TGTGCCAGCAGCCTGACTAGCGGGAAGGAGTTTGAGCAGTACTTC.

The CDR3 reads CASSRLGLNTGELFF. The CDR3 nucleotides are TGTGCCAGCAGCCGCCTGGGACTTAACACCGGGGAGCTGTTTTTT. The chain joins TRBV7-2 to TRBJ2-2; D perhaps matches TRBD2 (6 bases). Trimming cost V 5 bases and J 2 bases, with 12 bases left between them. The germline V gene has CDR1 SGHTA and CDR2 FQGNSA. The CDR3 is 15 residues long. Full variable domain (missing parts from reference TRBV7-2 and TRBJ2-2): GAGVSQSPSNKVTEKGKDVELRCDPISGHTALYWYRQSLGQGLEFLIYFQGNSAPDKSGLPSDRFSAERTGGSVSTLTIQRTQQEDSAVYLCASSRLGLNTGELFFGEGSRLTVL.

The J gene is TRBJ2-1, the V gene TRBV7-3; the match to TRBD2 covers 9 bases. The CDR3 loop spans 14 amino acids. The ends lost 2 bases at V and 5 bases at J; junction bases unmatched: 1. The germline gives CDR1 SGHTA, CDR2 FQGTGA. CDR3 DNA sequence: TGTGCCAGCAGCTTACGACTAGCGGACAATGAGCAGTTCTTC. As protein: CASSLRLADNEQFF.

This clone appeared a few times. The rearrangement uses TRBV29-1 and TRBJ2-3; TRBD2 matches at 10 bases. CDR1 is SQVTM, CDR2 ANQGSEA, per germline. The CDR3 contains 15 residues. J was trimmed by 3 bases and V by 8 bases; bases with no gene match: 11. DNA of the CDR3: TGCAGCTCCCATCCCCCTAGCGGGAGTACAGATACGCAGTATTTT. It codes for CSSHPPSGSTDTQYF.

The chain couples TRBV2 to TRBJ1-2, with D perhaps TRBD1 (5 bases). CDR3 length: 11 amino acids. The germline CDR1 and CDR2 sequences are SNHLY and FYNNEI. V lost 6 bases and J lost 7, with 9 bases in between. The CDR3 sequence: CASSTGVGYTF. The CDR3 coding sequence is TGTGCCAGCAGCACAGGCGTTGGCTACACCTTC.

Here the CDR3 DNA reads TGTGCCAGCAGCCAAGGACTCCAAAATTATATGTTTTTT. Encoded protein: CASSQGLQNYMFF. The V call is TRBV3-1 (or the pseudogene TRBV3-2), the J call TRBJ1-4; D not certain. The CDR3 length is 13 residues. V lost 1 base and J lost 15, with 15 bases in between. In germline, CDR1 is LGHDT, CDR2 YNNKEL (reference sequence).

The chain employs TRBV7-9 and TRBJ2-3, with D uncertain. Per the germline V gene, CDR1 is SEHNR and CDR2 is FQNEAQ (reference sequence). The CDR3 covers 13 residues. Trimming cost V 4 bases and J 5 bases, with 10 bases left between them. CDR3 coding DNA: TGTGCCAGCAGCTCCCCATTCGGAGATACGCAGTATTTT. This translates into CASSSPFGDTQYF.

This chain joins TRBV10-3 and TRBJ2-2, with unresolved D. The CDR3 totals 14 residues. CDR1 is ENHRY and CDR2 is SYGVKD in the germline V gene. Trimming took off 8 bases at V and 0 bases at J, with 10 bases between the two ends. Here the CDR3 reads CAIAAATNTGELFF. DNA of the CDR3: TGTGCCATCGCAGCAGCGACGAACACCGGGGAGCTGTTTTTT.

The chain is built from TRBV7-3 and TRBJ2-7, with 10 bases matching TRBD2. In germline, CDR1 is SGHTA, CDR2 FQGTGA. V lost 2 bases to trimming and J lost 2 bases; unmatched junction nucleotides: 6. The CDR3 spans 16 residues. The CDR3 reads CASSLSASGGTYEQYF. The DNA of the CDR3 is TGTGCCAGCAGCTTATCGGCTAGCGGGGGAACCTACGAGCAGTACTTC.

This chain links TRBV7-2 with TRBJ2-1, with 13 positions matching TRBD2. Germline CDR1 is SGHTA and CDR2 is FQGNSA. This CDR3 has 15 residues. The J segment lost 8 bases and the V segment lost 5 bases, leaving 6 bases of the junction unmatched. CDR3 nucleotides: TGTGCCAGCAGCAGGACTAGCGGGAGTGAGGATGAGCAGTTCTTC. Protein product: CASSRTSGSEDEQFF.

The chain joins TRBV27 to TRBJ2-7, with 7 nucleotides matching TRBD1. Germline assignment: CDR1 MNHEY and CDR2 SMNVEV (reference sequence). This CDR3 has 14 amino acids. With V trimmed by 5 bases and J by 0 bases, 4 bases remained unmatched. DNA for the CDR3: TGTGCCAGCAGTGCGGACAGGAGCTCCTACGAGCAGTACTTC. Translation gives CASSADRSSYEQYF.

This rearrangement joins TRBV12-3 or TRBV12-4 to TRBJ1-1; weak D call: TRBD1 (6 bases). V was trimmed by 4 bases and J by 10 bases, leaving 13 bases between them. The CDR3 is 12 amino acids. The CDR3: CASSSGQPSAFF. The CDR3 DNA reads as TGTGCCAGCAGTTCCGGACAGCCTTCAGCTTTCTTT.

The chain couples TRBV7-8 to TRBJ2-7; D is undetermined. Trimming stripped 5 bases from V and 0 bases from J, with 11 bases between. The V gene's germline CDR1 is SGHVS and CDR2 FQNEAQ. CDR3 length: 14 residues. The CDR3 region has the DNA TGTGCCAGCAGCCTCCGGCAGGACTCCTACGAGCAGTACTTC. This sequence encodes CASSLRQDSYEQYF.

This chain uses TRBV6-1 with TRBJ1-5; weak D call: TRBD1 (6 bases). This CDR3 spans 16 amino acids. Deletions cut 2 bases from V and 5 bases from J, with 16 bases between. The germline CDR1 and CDR2 sequences are MNHNS and SASEGT. The CDR3 nucleotides read TGTGCCAGCAGTGAAACCTTCGGGACATACGATCAGCCCCAGCATTTT. Its translation is CASSETFGTYDQPQHF.

The CDR3 region is CASSYSQANTGELFF. The CDR3 DNA is TGTGCCAGCAGTTACTCACAAGCGAACACCGGGGAGCTGTTTTTT. The gene calls are TRBV6-5 and TRBJ2-2; D uncertain. The V end lost 0 bases, the J end lost 0 bases, and 5 bases lay between the germline ends. CDR1 and CDR2 from the germline V gene are MNHEY and SVGAGI. The CDR3 has 15 amino acids.

V usage is TRBV4-3 and J usage is TRBJ1-4; tentative D call: TRBD1 (5 bases). V was shortened by 0 bases and J by 6 bases, with 11 bases between the two germline ends. Germline assignment: CDR1 LGHNA and CDR2 YSLEER. This CDR3 has 15 amino acids. Written as DNA, the CDR3 is TGCGCCAGCAGCCAAGATCTTGCAGGGTATGAAAAACTGTTTTTT. Translated, it gives CASSQDLAGYEKLFF.

The chain has TRBV10-1 and TRBJ1-4, with D possibly TRBD1 on 5 matching bases. The V end was cut by 2 bases, the J end by 3 bases, with 10 bases between. The CDR3 length is 15 residues. CDR1 is WNHNN, CDR2 SYGVQD, per germline (reference sequence). The CDR3 reads CASSEGAEANEKLFF. The DNA of the CDR3 is TGCGCCAGCAGTGAGGGGGCCGAGGCTAATGAAAAACTGTTTTTT.

The sample holds a few counts of this clone. This chain uses TRBV27 with TRBJ1-2; 12 bases line up with TRBD1. Germline V lookup: CDR1 MNHEY, CDR2 SMNVEV (reference sequence). The V gene end was trimmed by 6 bases and the J gene end by 5 bases; junction bases not matched to a gene: 10. The length of the CDR3 is 16 residues. The CDR3 DNA sequence: TGTGCCAGCAGCCCTTCGGGACAGGGGGCATTGTATGGCTACACCTTC. Protein: CASSPSGQGALYGYTF.

This clone was counted once. The chain has TRBV27 and TRBJ2-1; the D is unclear. This CDR3 spans 12 amino acids. Trimming stripped 5 bases from V and 8 bases from J, with 10 bases between. The V gene's germline CDR1 is MNHEY and CDR2 SMNVEV (reference sequence). The CDR3 nucleotides read TGTGCCAGCAGTACCAGTCAGTATGAGCAGTTCTTC. Protein sequence: CASSTSQYEQFF.

DNA for the CDR3: TGTGCCAGCAGTCCTAGATGGAATGAGCAGTTCTTC. Residues: CASSPRWNEQFF. The J gene is TRBJ2-1, the V gene TRBV27; D not resolved. The CDR3 extends over 12 amino acids. The V gene lost 5 bases and the J gene lost 7 bases, with 9 bases spanning the gap. From germline, CDR1 is MNHEY and CDR2 SMNVEV (reference sequence).

The chain employs TRBV27 and TRBJ1-1, with D perhaps matching TRBD1 (5 bases). Germline V lookup: CDR1 MNHEY, CDR2 SMNVEV (reference sequence). Trimming took off 2 bases at V and 5 bases at J, with 12 bases between the two ends. The CDR3 consists of 14 residues. The chain's CDR3 is CASSLIGGSTEAFF. As DNA, the CDR3 is TGTGCCAGCAGTTTAATCGGGGGGTCGACTGAAGCTTTCTTT.

This clone was seen a few times. This chain joins TRBV30 and TRBJ2-2; the D gene is possibly TRBD1 (6 bases). The CDR3 contains 18 residues. The germline V and J ends were trimmed by 2 bases and 8 bases, with 27 bases remaining between them. The germline gives CDR1 GTSNPN, CDR2 SVGIG (reference sequence). The DNA for the CDR3 is TGTGCCTGGAGTCCTAGTGTTACGACAGGCGACCCGTGGGGGGAGCTGTTTTTT. It translates to CAWSPSVTTGDPWGELFF.

The chain joins TRBV7-9 to TRBJ1-2, with 8 bases that match TRBD1. CDR1 is SEHNR, CDR2 FQNEAQ, per germline (reference sequence). Trimming removed 0 bases from V and 7 bases from J; junction bases left unmatched: 19. The CDR3 loop spans 19 amino acids. The CDR3, as DNA: TGTGCCAGCAGCTTAGCATTGAGTTCCAGGGGGCGCGGTAGTCGTGGCTACACCTTC. This codes for CASSLALSSRGRGSRGYTF.

This clone was picked up one time. This sequence joins TRBV6-5 and TRBJ1-2; 7 bases map to TRBD1. Germline lookup yields CDR1 MNHEY and CDR2 SVGAGI. V trimming: 6 bases; J trimming: 8 bases; junction bases outside the gene matches: 15. CDR3 size: 15 residues. The CDR3 DNA reads TGTGCCAGCAGCTCTCACAATACAGGGGATAGGGGCTACACCTTC. Translation: CASSSHNTGDRGYTF.

The chain joins TRBV29-1 to TRBJ2-3, with 11 positions matching TRBD1. J lost 3 bases, V lost 2 bases, and 7 bases had no gene match. Germline V gene sequence: CDR1 SQVTM, CDR2 ANQGSEA. The CDR3 runs to 16 residues. DNA of the CDR3: TGCAGCGTTGAATACTCCGGACAGGGGGCGACAGATACGCAGTATTTT. It codes for CSVEYSGQGATDTQYF.

The chain links TRBV24-1 to TRBJ2-1; 9 bases map to TRBD1. CDR1 KGHDR and CDR2 SFDVKD come from the germline V gene. This CDR3 region has 15 residues. V lost 5 bases to trimming and J lost 4 bases; unmatched junction nucleotides: 5. CDR3 nucleotide sequence: TGTGCCACCAGTGCCGGGACAGGGATGTACAATGAGCAGTTCTTC. Translated, it gives CATSAGTGMYNEQFF.

This clone was detected once. The chain links TRBV11-2 to TRBJ2-7; 8 bases fit TRBD1. V lost 5 bases, J lost 6 bases, and 9 bases stayed unmatched. This CDR3 spans 14 amino acids. CDR1 is SGHAT, CDR2 FQNNGV, per germline. This CDR3 reads CASSRTGTLGEQYF. The CDR3 nucleotides read TGTGCCAGCAGCAGGACAGGGACTTTGGGCGAGCAGTACTTC.

This chain connects TRBV9 to TRBJ2-5, with a tentative D call TRBD2 (5 bases). The germline V and J ends were trimmed by 0 bases and 5 bases, with 14 bases remaining between them. This CDR3 is 15 amino acids long. CDR1 SGDLS and CDR2 YYNGEE come from the germline V gene. As DNA, the CDR3 is TGTGCCAGCAGCGTAGGGACTCTGCCGTCGGAGACCCAGTACTTC. It yields the protein CASSVGTLPSETQYF.

The J gene is TRBJ1-2, the V gene TRBV4-3; 12 nucleotides align to TRBD1. The CDR3 totals 14 residues. From germline, CDR1 is LGHNA and CDR2 YSLEER. With 4 bases clipped from V and 7 bases from J, the junction kept 4 bases outside the gene matches. CDR3 DNA sequence: TGCGCCAGCAGCCTGGGACAGGGGGCGGGTGGCTACACCTTC. This codes for CASSLGQGAGGYTF.

The V and J genes are TRBV12-3 or TRBV12-4 and TRBJ2-7, with no clear D. V was clipped by 6 bases and J by 0 bases, with 9 bases between them. The CDR3 runs 13 residues. The CDR3 loop reads CASRSTSSYEQYF. The DNA for the CDR3 is TGTGCCAGCAGATCGACAAGCTCCTACGAGCAGTACTTC.

This chain joins TRBV7-2 and TRBJ1-3; D remains ambiguous. There are 17 residues in the CDR3. The V gene's germline CDR1 is SGHTA and CDR2 FQGNSA. V lost 0 bases and J lost 0, with 12 bases in between. Here the CDR3 reads CASSLAQEAYSGNTIYF. DNA of the CDR3: TGTGCCAGCAGCTTAGCACAAGAGGCGTACTCTGGAAACACCATATATTTT.